The 23 T cell receptor beta chains listed next were all sequenced from one sample in a study of Tregs in tolerant kidney transplant recipients (dated by TCRdb to between 2018 and 2021). In light of the paper, this sample's time point label describes: blood sample drawn before combined kidney and bone marrow transplant. Libraries came from the immunoSEQ multiplex PCR assay. The clones in this table, taken by TCRdb from immuneACCESS, are in-frame only. Not every clone is retained; where verified, under half of the shortfall comes from an unresolved V gene, and the cause of the rest is unknown. The sample table records under 85,000 clones; around nine tenths of these occur just once. The ten largest clonotypes hold more than 0.35% of the sample. This material consisted of CD4+ T cells from blood, taken before the transplant. The receptors derive from a human donor who received a combined kidney and bone marrow transplant.

The J gene is TRBJ2-7, the V gene TRBV13; 14 nucleotides match TRBD2. The CDR3 sequence is 14 residues long. The germline V gene encodes CDR1 PRHDT and CDR2 FYEKMQ (reference sequence). The ends lost 5 bases at V and 5 bases at J; junction bases unmatched: 2. The DNA of the CDR3 is TGTGCCAGCAGCACGGGACTAGCGGGAGACGAGCAGTACTTC. Protein: CASSTGLAGDEQYF.

The V gene is TRBV28, the J gene TRBJ1-2, with TRBD1 identical over 7 bases. The CDR3 totals 12 residues. Trimming took 5 bases from V and 8 from J; bases not matched to a gene: 5. Germline V lookup: CDR1 MDHEN, CDR2 SYDVKM. The CDR3 loop reads CASSQTGNGYTF. The CDR3, as DNA: TGTGCCAGCAGTCAGACAGGGAACGGCTACACCTTC.

The chain joins TRBV28 to TRBJ2-7; 10 nucleotides align to TRBD1. Germline V CDR1 and CDR2: MDHEN, SYDVKM. The CDR3 has 15 residues. The V and J ends lost 5 bases and 3 bases, in that order; junction bases with no gene match: 7. The CDR3 is CASSPSGTGDYEQYF. The CDR3 DNA sequence: TGTGCCAGCAGTCCCAGCGGGACAGGGGACTACGAGCAGTACTTC. Full variable domain (outside the CDR3, taken from reference TRBV28 and TRBJ2-7): DVKVTQSSRYLVKRTGEKVFLECVQDMDHENMFWYRQDPGLGLRLIYFSYDVKMKEKGDIPEGYSVSREKKERFSLILESASTNQTSMYLCASSPSGTGDYEQYFGPGTRLTVT.

The chain links TRBV6-1 to TRBJ1-3; 7 nucleotides agree with TRBD1. The length of the CDR3 is 15 residues. The germline V gene has CDR1 MNHNS and CDR2 SASEGT. V gave up 4 bases and J gave up 0 bases; unmatched junction bases: 3. For the CDR3, the DNA is TGTGCCAGCAGTGTACAGGGGACCTCTGGAAACACCATATATTTT. Amino acid sequence: CASSVQGTSGNTIYF.

V is TRBV5-1 and J is TRBJ2-7; 9 bases align to TRBD2. Germline CDR1 and CDR2: SGHRS and YFSETQ. The CDR3 length is 15 residues. V was clipped by 5 bases and J by 2 bases; unmatched bases: 8. DNA of the CDR3: TGCGCCAGCAGTTCCGGTCGACTAGCGGCCTACGAGCAGTACTTC. Protein sequence: CASSSGRLAAYEQYF.

The gene calls are TRBV19 and TRBJ1-1; D is perhaps TRBD1 (5 bases). The CDR3 length is 15 residues. CDR1 is LNHDA and CDR2 is SQIVND in the germline V gene (reference sequence). V was trimmed by 3 bases and J by 1 base, leaving 12 bases between them. The CDR3 protein is CASSIDGQGNTEAFF. As DNA, the CDR3 is TGTGCCAGTAGTATTGACGGGCAGGGGAACACTGAAGCTTTCTTT. Using reference TRBV19 and TRBJ1-1 for the parts outside the CDR3, the full variable domain is DGGITQSPKYLFRKEGQNVTLSCEQNLNHDAMYWYRQDPGQGLRLIYYSQIVNDFQKGDIAEGYSVSREKKESFPLTVTSAQKNPTAFYLCASSIDGQGNTEAFFGQGTRLTVV.

The chain has TRBV29-1 and TRBJ2-7; 12 positions match TRBD2. J was trimmed by 3 bases and V by 5 bases; bases with no gene match: 2. The CDR3 has 13 amino acids. In germline, CDR1 is SQVTM, CDR2 ANQGSEA. Here the CDR3 DNA reads TGCAGCGTTCCGACTAGCGGGAGCTACGAGCAGTACTTC. Its translation: CSVPTSGSYEQYF.

The gene calls are TRBV6-5 and TRBJ2-5; D is possibly TRBD1 (6 bases). Germline CDR1 is MNHEY and CDR2 is SVGAGI. The CDR3 sequence is 13 residues long. Trimming took 6 bases from V and 9 from J, leaving 17 bases between them. The CDR3: CASSPGQGAAQYF. The CDR3 nucleotides read TGTGCCAGCAGCCCGGGACAAGGGGCGGCCCAGTACTTC.

The J gene is TRBJ1-4, the V gene TRBV20-1; no clear D. V lost 1 base and J 12 bases, leaving 6 bases between the germline ends. The germline V gene has CDR1 DFQATT and CDR2 SNEGSKA (reference sequence). The CDR3 runs 10 residues. CDR3 in DNA: TGCAGTGCTAGAGGACTAGAACTGTTTTTT. Amino acid sequence: CSARGLELFF.

This clone appeared a single time. The chain has TRBV6-1 and TRBJ2-7, with D possibly TRBD2 on 6 matching bases. CDR3 size: 15 residues. The germline V gene encodes CDR1 MNHNS and CDR2 SASEGT. V lost 10 bases to trimming and J lost 4 bases, with 23 bases between them. In DNA form, the CDR3 reads TGTGCCACCCGGGCAGGGCCAATCGCGGGGTACGAGCAGTACTTC. It is translated as CATRAGPIAGYEQYF.

The chain carries TRBV28 and TRBJ2-7, with TRBD1 matching over 9 bases. The CDR3 spans 15 residues. Germline trimming cut 9 bases from V and 3 bases from J; bases unmatched to any gene: 12. Germline assignment: CDR1 MDHEN and CDR2 SYDVKM. CDR3 nucleotide sequence: TGTGCCAGTTCACCACCGGGACAGGGTATCTACGAGCAGTACTTC. This encodes CASSPPGQGIYEQYF.

The chain joins TRBV6-5 to TRBJ1-1; D uncertain. Germline V gene data show CDR1 as MNHEY and CDR2 as SVGAGI. With 4 bases removed from V and 3 bases from J, the gap between germline ends came to 9 bases. The CDR3 sequence is 13 residues long. The CDR3 DNA sequence: TGTGCCAGCAGTTCGGGGTTAGACACTGAAGCTTTCTTT. Its translation: CASSSGLDTEAFF.

The J gene is TRBJ1-4, the V gene TRBV27, with TRBD1 matching over 8 bases. The trim removed 4 bases at V and 8 bases at J, leaving 6 bases unmatched. The germline V gene encodes CDR1 MNHEY and CDR2 SMNVEV (reference sequence). The CDR3 is 14 amino acids. CDR3 residues: CASSYQGAGEKLFF. CDR3 sequence (DNA): TGTGCCAGCAGTTATCAGGGGGCGGGAGAAAAACTGTTTTTT.

The chain carries TRBV2 and TRBJ2-5; weak D call: TRBD2 (6 bases). V was cut by 6 bases and J by 5 bases, with 10 bases left in between. Germline V gene data show CDR1 as SNHLY and CDR2 as FYNNEI. CDR3 length: 12 residues. The CDR3 loop reads CASRRDGETQYF. Written as DNA, the CDR3 is TGTGCCAGCAGGCGGGATGGGGAGACCCAGTACTTC.

The gene calls are TRBV28 and TRBJ2-7, with D uncertain. This CDR3 has 12 residues. Trimming cost V 5 bases and J 3 bases, with 8 bases left between them. Germline V gives CDR1 MDHEN, CDR2 SYDVKM. The CDR3 region is CASSGGSYEQYF. The CDR3 region has the DNA TGTGCCAGCAGTGGCGGTAGCTACGAGCAGTACTTC. Looking up the rest from reference TRBV28 and TRBJ2-7 gives the full variable domain: DVKVTQSSRYLVKRTGEKVFLECVQDMDHENMFWYRQDPGLGLRLIYFSYDVKMKEKGDIPEGYSVSREKKERFSLILESASTNQTSMYLCASSGGSYEQYFGPGTRLTVT.

This chain links TRBV5-1 with TRBJ2-5, with TRBD1 matching 7 bases. CDR1 is SGHRS and CDR2 is YFSETQ in the germline V gene. CDR3 length equals 13 residues. Germline trimming cut 4 bases from V and 2 bases from J; bases unmatched to any gene: 2. The CDR3 here is CASSLGQQETQYF. The CDR3 DNA reads TGCGCCAGCAGCCTGGGACAGCAAGAGACCCAGTACTTC.

V and J are TRBV2 and TRBJ1-4; 7 nucleotides align to TRBD1. The J segment lost 8 bases and the V segment lost 9 bases, leaving 9 bases of the junction unmatched. Germline V gene sequence: CDR1 SNHLY, CDR2 FYNNEI. The CDR3 contains 13 residues. CDR3 nucleotides: TGTGCCAGGTTAGGGGGCGCAGACGAAAAACTGTTTTTT. Translation gives CARLGGADEKLFF.

The chain has TRBV5-1 and TRBJ2-2; TRBD2 matches 10 bases. Trimming at V came to 8 bases and at J to 7 bases, leaving 11 bases not matched to a gene. CDR1 SGHRS and CDR2 YFSETQ come from the germline V gene. CDR3 length equals 15 residues. The CDR3 here is CASRNGAGGHGELFF. The CDR3 nucleotides read TGCGCCAGTCGAAATGGAGCGGGAGGGCACGGGGAGCTGTTTTTT.

The count of this clone is one. CDR3 nucleotides: TGTGCCAGTAGTGAGTCCGGGGATACCTACGAGCAGTACTTC. Translated: CASSESGDTYEQYF. The J gene is TRBJ2-7, the V gene TRBV19; weak D call: TRBD2 (5 bases). V lost 5 bases and J lost 2, with 13 bases in between. Germline-derived CDR1 and CDR2 are LNHDA and SQIVND (reference sequence). This CDR3 has 14 amino acids. Full variable domain (missing parts from reference TRBV19 and TRBJ2-7): DGGITQSPKYLFRKEGQNVTLSCEQNLNHDAMYWYRQDPGQGLRLIYYSQIVNDFQKGDIAEGYSVSREKKESFPLTVTSAQKNPTAFYLCASSESGDTYEQYFGPGTRLTVT.

This rearrangement joins TRBV30 to TRBJ2-1, with 13 bases matching TRBD2. The CDR3 is made up of 14 amino acids. Germline CDR1 and CDR2: GTSNPN and SVGIG (reference sequence). With 5 bases clipped from V and 12 bases from J, the junction kept 10 bases outside the gene matches. The CDR3 spells CAWGPGLAGWRQFF. The CDR3, as DNA: TGTGCCTGGGGCCCGGGACTAGCGGGGTGGCGGCAGTTCTTC.

V and J are TRBV7-2 and TRBJ2-7; 9 nucleotides match TRBD2. Germline V gene data show CDR1 as SGHTA and CDR2 as FQGNSA. CDR3 length: 18 amino acids. Losses at the gene ends were 1 base for V and 2 bases for J; bases not matched to a gene: 12. CDR3 DNA: TGTGCCAGCAGCTTAGTGTACTTGACTAGCGGAGGGACCTACGAGCAGTACTTC. Protein product: CASSLVYLTSGGTYEQYF.

CDR3 loop: CASSERLAGKGGNEQFF. CDR3 DNA sequence: TGCGCCAGCAGTGAGCGACTAGCGGGGAAAGGTGGGAATGAGCAGTTCTTC. The chain joins TRBV10-1 to TRBJ2-1; 11 bases align to TRBD2. Trimming removed 2 bases from V and 7 bases from J; junction bases left unmatched: 10. Germline V CDR1 and CDR2: WNHNN, SYGVQD (reference sequence). CDR3 length: 17 residues.

This clone was picked up a small number of times. The rearrangement uses TRBV4-2 and TRBJ1-2; 11 bases are shared with TRBD1. Trimming cost V 4 bases and J 5 bases; bases outside gene matches: 9. The germline V gene has CDR1 LGHNA and CDR2 YNFKEQ. CDR3 length: 16 residues. CDR3 protein: CASSPSLGTGGYGYTF. In DNA form, the CDR3 reads TGTGCCAGCAGCCCAAGCCTCGGGACAGGGGGATATGGCTACACCTTC.